Each of the 6 T cell receptor beta chains below was sequenced from the same sample in a study of blood T cell repertoires in COVID-19. Sequencing used immunoSEQ multiplex PCR; TCRdb keeps in-frame clones, though not all of them. Found here are about 160,000 clones, roughly nine tenths of them singletons; the top ten hold 0.53%. The sequencing input was peripheral blood. These receptors all come from a man over 45 with acute or convalescent COVID-19.

This chain links TRBV2 with TRBJ1-4; 8 bases match TRBD1. The trim removed 6 bases at V and 7 bases at J, leaving 10 bases unmatched. CDR1 SNHLY and CDR2 FYNNEI come from the germline V gene. This CDR3 region has 15 residues. Written as DNA, the CDR3 is TGTGCCAGCAGGCGCAACAGGGGGAAAGGTGAAAAACTGTTTTTT. It translates to CASRRNRGKGEKLFF.

The rearrangement uses TRBV2 and TRBJ2-1; the match to TRBD2 covers 8 bases. With V trimmed by 7 bases and J by 12 bases, 17 bases remained unmatched. The CDR3 is 15 amino acids. Germline V gives CDR1 SNHLY, CDR2 FYNNEI. The DNA of the CDR3 is TGTGCCAGCATGGGCGGCGGCGGGGGGACTCTGAGGCAGTTCTTC. Its protein is CASMGGGGGTLRQFF.

The chain carries TRBV10-3 and TRBJ2-1; D is possibly TRBD2 (6 bases). The V gene lost 6 bases and the J gene lost 3 bases, with 12 bases spanning the gap. CDR1 is ENHRY, CDR2 SYGVKD, per germline. This CDR3 region has 14 residues. Here the CDR3 DNA reads TGTGCCATCAGCCTTAGCGGCTACTACAATGAGCAGTTCTTC. Translation: CAISLSGYYNEQFF.

There are a few counts of this clone. The rearrangement joins TRBV5-4 to TRBJ2-3, with D possibly matching TRBD1 (5 bases). This CDR3 comprises 13 residues. In germline, CDR1 is SGHNT, CDR2 YYREEE (reference sequence). Trimming took off 5 bases at V and 1 base at J, with 8 bases between the two ends. The CDR3 here is CASRKGGTDTQYF. The CDR3 DNA is TGTGCCAGCAGAAAAGGGGGCACAGATACGCAGTATTTT.

The rearrangement uses TRBV7-9 and TRBJ1-4, with no clear D. Trimming pared 3 bases from V and 4 bases from J, leaving 9 bases between. The CDR3 sequence is 14 residues long. CDR1 is SEHNR, CDR2 FQNEAQ, per germline (reference sequence). Here the CDR3 reads CASSFYQVNEKLFF. CDR3 in DNA: TGTGCCAGCAGCTTCTATCAGGTTAATGAAAAACTGTTTTTT.

The chain links TRBV6-5 to TRBJ2-5; tentatively, D is TRBD2 (6 bases). CDR3 length equals 15 residues. Trimming left V 9 bases short and J 5 bases short, with 22 bases between. CDR1 MNHEY and CDR2 SVGAGI come from the germline V gene. Written as DNA, the CDR3 is TGTGCCAGTAAGCGCAACGGGACTCCGCGGGAGACCCAGTACTTC. As protein: CASKRNGTPRETQYF.